The present T cell receptor beta chain was sequenced within a study of graft-versus-host responses after intestinal transplantation. As for the study in general: The recipients all started with anti-thymocyte globulin induction and then took tacrolimus and steroids for 3 to 4 years. Study-level results: Early post-transplant falls in HvG clones accompanied the peak levels of circulating GvH clones. The authors found GvH clones in recipient marrow, some appearing first in ileum or blood.

This CDR3 region has 16 residues. The V and J ends lost 5 bases and 7 bases respectively, with 22 bases between them. Per the germline V gene, CDR1 is MNHEY and CDR2 is SMNVEV (reference sequence). Libraries were prepared by immunoSEQ multiplex PCR; TCRdb keeps only in-frame clonotypes and omits some of them. The sample gives more than 65,000 clones, 85% to 95% of which show up once; roughly 0.37% is in the top ten. Worth noting for this clone: The antigen remains undetermined.

The sequence came from a human donor who was the organ donor for an intestinal transplant. Material: unstimulated CD8+ T cells sorted from spleen or lymph node cells, obtained before transplant. The chain joins TRBV27 to TRBJ2-3; possible D gene TRBD1, 6 bases. Here the CDR3 reads CASSAPRGPLRHTQYF. CDR3 in DNA: TGTGCCAGCAGTGCGCCCAGGGGCCCATTAAGACATACGCAGTATTTT.